The next 24 T cell receptor beta chains were all read from a single sample in a study of T cell responses to AZD1222 COVID-19 vaccine. The data were produced by immunoSEQ multiplex PCR, yet TCRdb's version contains in-frame clones alone and is incomplete. The sample yields about 170,000 clones, 85% to 90% seen once. Here the sequenced sample was peripheral blood, taken 28 days after the second dose of the MenACWY control vaccine. The receptors here all came from an adult who received the MenACWY meningococcal vaccine as a control.

CDR3: CASGLAETDTQYF. The CDR3 DNA is TGTGCCAGTGGACTAGCGGAAACAGATACGCAGTATTTT. The chain employs TRBV4-2 and TRBJ2-3, with 10 nucleotides matching TRBD2. Germline loops: CDR1 LGHNA, CDR2 YNFKEQ. This CDR3 spans 13 amino acids. The J segment lost 3 bases and the V segment lost 9 bases, leaving 3 bases of the junction unmatched.

The V call is TRBV18, the J call TRBJ2-1, with TRBD1 identical over 8 bases. In germline, CDR1 is KGHSH, CDR2 LQKENI. The V gene end was trimmed by 4 bases and the J gene end by 1 base; junction bases not matched to a gene: 3. CDR3 length: 15 amino acids. CDR3 bases: TGTGCCAGCTCACGTGGGACAGGATCCTACAATGAGCAGTTCTTC. Translating it yields CASSRGTGSYNEQFF.

This chain links TRBV6-6 with TRBJ2-2, with TRBD1 as a possible D gene (5 bases). V lost 8 bases and J lost 1, with 11 bases in between. CDR1 and CDR2 from the germline V gene are MNHNY and SVGAGI (reference sequence). The CDR3 spans 14 residues. The CDR3 spells CASRVGQNTGELFF. The CDR3 region has the DNA TGTGCCAGCCGCGTGGGGCAGAACACCGGGGAGCTGTTTTTT.

This chain uses TRBV30 with TRBJ1-1; D might be TRBD1 (5 bases). This CDR3 contains 12 residues. The germline V gene encodes CDR1 GTSNPN and CDR2 SVGIG (reference sequence). V gave up 4 bases and J gave up 5 bases, with 11 bases separating them. CDR3 in amino acids: CAWTRDSTEAFF. CDR3 in DNA: TGTGCCTGGACCCGGGACTCGACTGAAGCTTTCTTT.

This clone has only one observation. The chain recombines TRBV7-2 with TRBJ2-5, with D perhaps TRBD1 (5 bases). With 2 bases removed from V and 4 bases from J, the gap between germline ends came to 11 bases. Germline V gene lookup returns CDR1 SGHTA and CDR2 FQGNSA. CDR3 size: 14 residues. The CDR3 sequence: CASSLMAGSETQYF. CDR3 sequence (DNA): TGTGCCAGCAGCTTAATGGCAGGGTCAGAGACCCAGTACTTC.

V gene TRBV7-9 combines with J gene TRBJ1-2; D uncertain. The CDR3 consists of 13 residues. The V end lost 5 bases, the J end lost 3 bases, and 10 bases lay between the germline ends. Germline V gene lookup returns CDR1 SEHNR and CDR2 FQNEAQ (reference sequence). CDR3 DNA: TGTGCCAGCAGCCCGGATAGTTACTATGGCTACACCTTC. It codes for CASSPDSYYGYTF. The full variable domain, its missing parts supplied by reference TRBV7-9 and TRBJ1-2, is DTGVSQNPRHKITKRGQNVTFRCDPISEHNRLYWYRQTLGQGPEFLTYFQNEAQLEKSRLLSDRFSAERPKGSFSTLEIQRTEQGDSAMYLCASSPDSYYGYTFGSGTRLTVV.

This clone appeared a single time. V gene TRBV7-3 combines with J gene TRBJ1-6; D unresolved. The CDR3 extends over 17 amino acids. V was shortened by 6 bases and J by 0 bases, with 15 bases between the two germline ends. From germline, CDR1 is SGHTA and CDR2 FQGTGA. CDR3 nucleotide sequence: TGTGCCAGCAGTCGAAATGGCCCCAGCTCCTATAATTCACCCCTCCACTTT. Translated, it gives CASSRNGPSSYNSPLHF.

The V call is TRBV27, the J call TRBJ2-7; 9 bases line up with TRBD1. The CDR3 is made up of 14 amino acids. The V and J ends lost 5 bases and 2 bases, in that order; junction bases with no gene match: 4. Germline V gene data show CDR1 as MNHEY and CDR2 as SMNVEV (reference sequence). CDR3 amino acids: CASSVYRGPYEQYF. The CDR3 nucleotides are TGTGCCAGCAGTGTTTACAGGGGGCCCTACGAGCAGTACTTC.

This chain uses TRBV2 with TRBJ1-5, with D uncertain. There are 13 residues in the CDR3. Germline lookup yields CDR1 SNHLY and CDR2 FYNNEI. V lost 7 bases to trimming and J lost 5 bases, with 12 bases between them. CDR3 bases: TGTGCCAGCACCCGAGTTGACGATCAGCCCCAGCATTTT. It codes for CASTRVDDQPQHF.

DNA for the CDR3: TGTGCCAGCAGCTTGGGCTTTAACCGGGACAGGGATGGCTACACCTTC. This gives the protein CASSLGFNRDRDGYTF. This rearrangement joins TRBV5-4 to TRBJ1-2; TRBD1 agrees at 9 bases. V lost 0 bases to trimming and J lost 6 bases; unmatched junction nucleotides: 9. The CDR3 has 16 residues. Germline CDR1 reads SGHNT; CDR2 reads YYREEE (reference sequence).

In nucleotides, the CDR3 is TGTGCCAGCAGCCCGACGGGACTAGTGGAGTTCTTC. Translated: CASSPTGLVEFF. This sequence joins TRBV6-2 or TRBV6-3 and TRBJ2-1; 8 bases agree with TRBD2. From germline, CDR1 is MNHEY and CDR2 SVGEGT. There are 12 residues in the CDR3. V shed 6 bases and J 14 bases; nucleotides not matched to a gene: 9.

In this sample, this clone turned up once. The chain couples TRBV29-1 to TRBJ2-7; possible D gene TRBD2, 6 bases. Trimming stripped 6 bases from V and 0 bases from J, with 18 bases between. CDR3 length: 15 amino acids. CDR1 is SQVTM and CDR2 is ANQGSEA in the germline V gene. CDR3 coding DNA: TGCAGCGTGGTAGGGGAGGCAGGTCACTCCTACGAGCAGTACTTC. Amino acids: CSVVGEAGHSYEQYF.

This clone was seen just once. This chain links TRBV6-6 with TRBJ1-3; no firm D call. CDR3 length equals 14 residues. Germline CDR1 is MNHNY and CDR2 is SVGAGI (reference sequence). V shed 4 bases and J shed 4 bases, with 11 bases lying between them. CDR3 residues: CASSFQVSGNTIYF. CDR3 in DNA: TGTGCCAGCAGTTTTCAGGTCTCCGGAAACACCATATATTTT.

This chain joins TRBV28 and TRBJ1-5, with D perhaps TRBD1 (6 bases). CDR3 size: 14 residues. V lost 5 bases, J lost 7 bases, and 15 bases lay in between. Germline lookup yields CDR1 MDHEN and CDR2 SYDVKM. The CDR3 here is CASSPSGGHQPQHF. CDR3 bases: TGTGCCAGCAGTCCGTCCGGGGGGCACCAGCCCCAGCATTTT.

V and J are TRBV7-2 and TRBJ1-4; D gene ambiguous. CDR1 and CDR2 (germline): SGHTA, FQGNSA. The germline V and J ends were trimmed by 2 bases and 8 bases, with 9 bases remaining between them. This CDR3 region has 13 residues. The chain's CDR3 is CASSLTQDEKLFF. DNA of the CDR3: TGTGCCAGCAGCTTAACCCAGGACGAAAAACTGTTTTTT. The full variable domain, rest sourced from reference TRBV7-2 and TRBJ1-4, is GAGVSQSPSNKVTEKGKDVELRCDPISGHTALYWYRQSLGQGLEFLIYFQGNSAPDKSGLPSDRFSAERTGGSVSTLTIQRTQQEDSAVYLCASSLTQDEKLFFGSGTQLSVL.

The chain is built from TRBV29-1 and TRBJ1-3; D might be TRBD1 (5 bases). CDR1 and CDR2 (germline): SQVTM, ANQGSEA. The CDR3 sequence is 13 residues long. The V gene lost 7 bases and the J gene lost 8 bases, with 18 bases spanning the gap. CDR3 loop: CSGSVVRGDTIYF. The CDR3 coding sequence is TGCAGCGGAAGCGTCGTAAGAGGGGACACCATATATTTT.

This clone showed up just once. The sample carries other DNA sequences with the same CDR3. J is TRBJ1-1 and V is TRBV19; maybe TRBD1 (5 bases). V lost 3 bases, J lost 0 bases, and 8 bases lay in between. The CDR3 is 14 residues long. In germline, CDR1 is LNHDA, CDR2 SQIVND (reference sequence). The CDR3 region is CASSIGTVNTEAFF. Written as DNA, the CDR3 is TGTGCCAGTAGTATCGGGACGGTGAACACTGAAGCTTTCTTT.

The rearrangement joins TRBV24-1 to TRBJ1-2; 9 bases line up with TRBD1. CDR3 length: 16 residues. Germline values: CDR1 KGHDR, CDR2 SFDVKD. V shed 4 bases, J shed 3 bases, and the junction held 8 bases outside the gene matches. Here the CDR3 DNA reads TGTGCCACCAGTGACCTGGGACAGGGAGACTACTATGGCTACACCTTC. Its protein product is CATSDLGQGDYYGYTF.

The J gene is TRBJ2-1, the V gene TRBV7-8; no clear D. The V gene's germline CDR1 is SGHVS and CDR2 FQNEAQ. V gave up 5 bases and J gave up 10 bases, with 21 bases separating them. The CDR3 totals 15 residues. The CDR3 nucleotides read TGTGCCAGCAGCGCGATATTAGGGCGACCGACCGAGCAGTTCTTC. This gives the protein CASSAILGRPTEQFF.

CDR3 sequence reads: CATSRASFEGSYGYTF. The CDR3 DNA is TGTGCCACCAGCAGAGCGTCGTTCGAGGGGAGCTATGGCTACACCTTC. The chain employs TRBV15 and TRBJ1-2, with D perhaps matching TRBD1 (5 bases). This CDR3 has 16 residues. Germline lookup yields CDR1 LNHNV and CDR2 YYDKDF (reference sequence). V was pared by 1 base and J by 4 bases, with 16 bases between.

J is TRBJ1-1 and V is TRBV18, with D possibly being TRBD1 (5 bases). The CDR3 has 15 amino acids. CDR1 is KGHSH and CDR2 is LQKENI in the germline V gene. The V end lost 4 bases, the J end lost 3 bases, and 15 bases lay between the germline ends. CDR3: CASSQSQGVDTEAFF. In nucleotides, the CDR3 is TGTGCCAGCTCACAATCTCAGGGTGTGGACACTGAAGCTTTCTTT.

The V and J genes are TRBV4-1 and TRBJ2-1, with 9 bases that match TRBD2. J was trimmed by 9 bases and V by 4 bases; bases with no gene match: 10. The germline gives CDR1 MGHRA, CDR2 YSYEKL. This CDR3 has 15 amino acids. This CDR3 reads CASSPFSGSVGEQFF. The CDR3 bases are TGCGCCAGCAGCCCCTTTAGCGGGAGTGTAGGTGAGCAGTTCTTC.

The V gene is TRBV6-2 or TRBV6-3, the J gene TRBJ2-7; D is unclear. Germline V gene lookup returns CDR1 MNHEY and CDR2 SVGEGT. This CDR3 region has 11 residues. The V end was cut by 5 bases, the J end by 0 bases, with 2 bases between. CDR3 DNA: TGTGCCAGCAGTGGCTCCTACGAGCAGTACTTC. Translation gives CASSGSYEQYF.

The chain links TRBV30 to TRBJ1-5, with TRBD1 matching over 10 bases. The CDR3 extends over 16 amino acids. Trimming at V came to 5 bases and at J to 5 bases, leaving 12 bases not matched to a gene. CDR1 GTSNPN and CDR2 SVGIG come from the germline V gene (reference sequence). Written as DNA, the CDR3 is TGTGCCTGGCAAGACAGGGGGCGAGAGTGGTATCAGCCCCAGCATTTT. It translates to CAWQDRGREWYQPQHF.